The 32 T cell receptor beta chains in this list originate from one sample, sequenced in a study of blood T cell repertoires in COVID-19. Libraries were prepared by immunoSEQ multiplex PCR; TCRdb keeps only in-frame clonotypes and omits some of them. The sample lists roughly 100,000 clones, around 80% occurring once. Sequenced material: peripheral blood. These receptors were obtained from a man older than 75 with COVID-19, enrolled during active disease.

This chain's CDR3 is CASREALAGGPSLYF. CDR3 nucleotides: TGTGCCAGCAGGGAGGCTCTAGCGGGAGGGCCCTCGTTGTACTTC. The chain recombines TRBV28 with TRBJ2-7, with 12 positions matching TRBD2. The CDR3 is made up of 15 amino acids. Trimming took 6 bases from V and 12 from J; bases not matched to a gene: 15. CDR1 is MDHEN, CDR2 SYDVKM, per germline.

This chain connects TRBV24-1 to TRBJ1-2, with 10 bases matching TRBD1. This CDR3 contains 16 residues. V lost 3 bases to trimming and J lost 7 bases; unmatched junction nucleotides: 10. The V gene's germline CDR1 is KGHDR and CDR2 SFDVKD. The CDR3 here is CATSDGQGDRAAGYTF. The CDR3 DNA is TGTGCCACCAGTGATGGACAGGGGGATCGGGCAGCTGGCTACACCTTC.

The V and J genes are TRBV7-9 and TRBJ2-1; D is uncertain. This CDR3 has 12 amino acids. The germline CDR1 and CDR2 sequences are SEHNR and FQNEAQ (reference sequence). The V and J ends lost 6 bases and 5 bases respectively, with 8 bases between them. The CDR3, as DNA: TGTGCCAGCAGAGATTTAGACAATGAGCAGTTCTTC. This gives the protein CASRDLDNEQFF.

The rearrangement links TRBV5-5 to TRBJ2-3, with D possibly TRBD2 on 5 matching bases. Germline CDR1 is SGHKS and CDR2 is YYEKEE (reference sequence). The V end lost 0 bases, the J end lost 2 bases, and 7 bases lay between the germline ends. The CDR3 extends over 14 amino acids. The CDR3 protein is CASSLGGSTDTQYF. The CDR3 nucleotides are TGTGCCAGCAGCTTGGGCGGGTCCACAGATACGCAGTATTTT.

The chain uses TRBV4-2 and TRBJ1-6; 7 bases map to TRBD1. V lost 8 bases, J lost 2 bases, and 12 bases stayed unmatched. Germline V gene sequence: CDR1 LGHNA, CDR2 YNFKEQ. The CDR3 totals 17 residues. This CDR3 reads CASGTLTGEPYNSPLHF. CDR3 bases: TGTGCCAGCGGCACTCTAACAGGGGAACCCTATAATTCACCCCTCCACTTT.

The V and J genes are TRBV11-1 and TRBJ2-3; 11 nucleotides match TRBD2. The CDR3 is 16 residues long. After removal of 0 bases from V and 4 bases from J, the junction contained 3 bases not matched to a gene. CDR1 and CDR2 from the germline V gene are SGHAT and FQDESV (reference sequence). The CDR3 region has the DNA TGTGCCAGCAGCTTAGCTAGCGGGAGGGGCGCAGATACGCAGTATTTT. Protein: CASSLASGRGADTQYF.

The rearrangement uses TRBV28 and TRBJ2-7, with 9 bases fitting TRBD2. Germline CDR1 reads MDHEN; CDR2 reads SYDVKM. J lost 1 base, V lost 3 bases, and 7 bases had no gene match. CDR3 length equals 16 residues. The CDR3: CASSFSTSGWSYEQYF. The CDR3 nucleotides are TGTGCCAGCAGTTTCTCCACTAGCGGGTGGTCCTACGAGCAGTACTTC. The whole variable domain, filled in from reference TRBV28 and TRBJ2-7, reads DVKVTQSSRYLVKRTGEKVFLECVQDMDHENMFWYRQDPGLGLRLIYFSYDVKMKEKGDIPEGYSVSREKKERFSLILESASTNQTSMYLCASSFSTSGWSYEQYFGPGTRLTVT.

This clone was picked up one time. For the CDR3, the DNA is TGTGCCAGCACCGCCCATCCGGTGCGAAATTCACCCCTCCACTTT. Translation gives CASTAHPVRNSPLHF. The chain is built from TRBV28 and TRBJ1-6; D is ambiguous. V was shortened by 7 bases and J by 7 bases, with 17 bases between the two germline ends. Germline CDR1 reads MDHEN; CDR2 reads SYDVKM. This CDR3 is 15 amino acids long. The variable domain in full, with the rest retrieved from reference TRBV28 and TRBJ1-6, is DVKVTQSSRYLVKRTGEKVFLECVQDMDHENMFWYRQDPGLGLRLIYFSYDVKMKEKGDIPEGYSVSREKKERFSLILESASTNQTSMYLCASTAHPVRNSPLHFGNGTRLTVT.

This clone occurred a few times. The V and J genes are TRBV19 and TRBJ1-5; TRBD1 matches at 10 bases. The CDR3 runs to 15 residues. Germline CDR1 reads LNHDA; CDR2 reads SQIVND (reference sequence). J lost 6 bases, V lost 6 bases, and 8 bases had no gene match. CDR3 in DNA: TGTGCCAGTAGCCTGGACAGGGGGTTGACTCAGCCCCAGCATTTT. This sequence encodes CASSLDRGLTQPQHF. Variable domain in full (rest from reference TRBV19 and TRBJ1-5): DGGITQSPKYLFRKEGQNVTLSCEQNLNHDAMYWYRQDPGQGLRLIYYSQIVNDFQKGDIAEGYSVSREKKESFPLTVTSAQKNPTAFYLCASSLDRGLTQPQHFGDGTRLSIL.

V is TRBV9 and J is TRBJ1-1, with 7 positions matching TRBD1. This CDR3 spans 13 amino acids. Germline V gene sequence: CDR1 SGDLS, CDR2 YYNGEE. V was clipped by 3 bases and J by 6 bases; unmatched bases: 5. The CDR3 is CASSETGIAEAFF. The CDR3 DNA is TGTGCCAGCAGCGAGACAGGGATTGCTGAAGCTTTCTTT.

The V call is TRBV19, the J call TRBJ2-7; D is perhaps TRBD1 (6 bases). The CDR3 runs 13 residues. Germline CDR1 reads LNHDA; CDR2 reads SQIVND (reference sequence). Trimming pared 3 bases from V and 3 bases from J, leaving 9 bases between. The CDR3 sequence is CASSMGRGYEQYF. DNA of the CDR3: TGTGCCAGTAGTATGGGCAGGGGCTACGAGCAGTACTTC.

V gene TRBV5-5 combines with J gene TRBJ1-5, with 9 bases aligning to TRBD1. Germline assignment: CDR1 SGHKS and CDR2 YYEKEE (reference sequence). J lost 4 bases, V lost 4 bases, and 6 bases had no gene match. This CDR3 comprises 15 residues. CDR3 nucleotide sequence: TGTGCCAGCAGCCCCGGGACAGGGTTTAATCAGCCCCAGCATTTT. It encodes CASSPGTGFNQPQHF.

Turning to this clone: Distinct nucleotide sequences in the sample also encode this CDR3. The chain employs TRBV28 and TRBJ1-2; possible D gene TRBD1, 5 bases. V lost 5 bases, J lost 4 bases, and 17 bases lay in between. Germline V gene data show CDR1 as MDHEN and CDR2 as SYDVKM. The CDR3 covers 15 residues. The CDR3 nucleotides read TGTGCCAGCAGTACCCTACCCGGGGGGGTCTATGGCTACACCTTC. Encoded protein: CASSTLPGGVYGYTF.

This clone has more than one count but fewer than ten. The chain is built from TRBV10-1 and TRBJ1-2, with 10 positions matching TRBD1. Losses at the gene ends were 0 bases for V and 7 bases for J; bases not matched to a gene: 8. The germline V gene has CDR1 WNHNN and CDR2 SYGVQD (reference sequence). This CDR3 comprises 16 residues. CDR3 sequence: CASSESKTGGDLGYTF. The CDR3 DNA sequence: TGCGCCAGCAGTGAGTCGAAGACAGGGGGCGACCTTGGCTACACCTTC.

The V and J genes are TRBV5-1 and TRBJ2-7; 7 bases agree with TRBD1. Germline assignment: CDR1 SGHRS and CDR2 YFSETQ. Losses at the gene ends were 0 bases for V and 1 base for J; bases not matched to a gene: 4. This CDR3 is built from 15 residues. CDR3 nucleotides: TGCGCCAGCAGCTTGGGAGGGACAGCGTCCTACGAGCAGTACTTC. Protein sequence: CASSLGGTASYEQYF.

The chain employs TRBV5-1 and TRBJ2-7; D is ambiguous. The CDR3 length is 15 residues. The germline V and J ends were trimmed by 0 bases and 1 base, with 11 bases remaining between them. CDR1 SGHRS and CDR2 YFSETQ come from the germline V gene. This CDR3 reads CASSLARDGSYEQYF. The CDR3 DNA is TGCGCCAGCAGCTTGGCCAGAGACGGGTCCTACGAGCAGTACTTC.

The chain has TRBV3-1 (or the pseudogene TRBV3-2) and TRBJ2-1, with a tentative D call TRBD1 (6 bases). V lost 6 bases to trimming and J lost 3 bases, with 15 bases between them. The CDR3 is 15 amino acids. Germline V gene sequence: CDR1 LGHDT, CDR2 YNNKEL (reference sequence). CDR3 sequence: CASRALTGIYNEQFF. The CDR3 DNA reads as TGTGCCAGCAGGGCGCTAACAGGGATCTACAATGAGCAGTTCTTC.

This clone was counted a single time. The chain employs TRBV21-1 and TRBJ1-4; the table calls TRBD1, which could not be checked here. TRBV21-1 is flagged as a pseudogene. This CDR3 is 16 amino acids long. The CDR3 loop is CASSKGQGIHNEKLFF. In DNA form, the CDR3 reads TGTGCCAGCAGCAAAGGACAGGGAATTCATAATGAAAAACTGTTTTTT.

The V gene is TRBV7-3, the J gene TRBJ2-1; 8 nucleotides agree with TRBD2. J was trimmed by 5 bases and V by 4 bases; bases with no gene match: 7. The CDR3 is 15 residues long. The germline gives CDR1 SGHTA, CDR2 FQGTGA. The CDR3 DNA sequence: TGTGCCAGCAGCTCCAAGCGGGAGTTCAACAATGAGCAGTTCTTC. Its protein is CASSSKREFNNEQFF.

This chain uses TRBV19 with TRBJ1-1, with D perhaps TRBD1 (5 bases). This CDR3 contains 13 residues. CDR1 is LNHDA and CDR2 is SQIVND in the germline V gene (reference sequence). Trimming stripped 10 bases from V and 4 bases from J, with 16 bases between. The CDR3 coding sequence is TGTGCCACCTCGCAGTCAAGGGGCACTGAAGCTTTCTTT. Protein product: CATSQSRGTEAFF.

In this sample, this clone turned up once. The chain uses TRBV19 and TRBJ2-7; 7 bases align to TRBD1. Germline CDR1 LNHDA, CDR2 SQIVND (reference sequence). This CDR3 has 13 amino acids. Trimming took 4 bases from V and 5 from J; bases not matched to a gene: 5. The CDR3 region is CASSTSGGDEQYF. For the CDR3, the DNA is TGTGCCAGTAGTACTTCAGGGGGAGACGAGCAGTACTTC. The full variable domain, with the rest looked up from reference TRBV19 and TRBJ2-7, is DGGITQSPKYLFRKEGQNVTLSCEQNLNHDAMYWYRQDPGQGLRLIYYSQIVNDFQKGDIAEGYSVSREKKESFPLTVTSAQKNPTAFYLCASSTSGGDEQYFGPGTRLTVT.

Notes on this clone: The identical CDR3 is also encoded by other nucleotide sequences in the sample. This chain joins TRBV28 and TRBJ1-5; D remains unclear. The CDR3 is 15 residues long. Per germline, CDR1 MDHEN and CDR2 SYDVKM. V was clipped by 3 bases and J by 4 bases, with 13 bases between them. CDR3 DNA: TGTGCCAGCAGTTTCCCAGGAGGCGGGAATCAGCCCCAGCATTTT. This sequence encodes CASSFPGGGNQPQHF.

This clone has a handful of counts. The rearrangement uses TRBV7-9 and TRBJ1-6; D is possibly TRBD1 (5 bases). Germline CDR1 SEHNR, CDR2 FQNEAQ (reference sequence). Deletions cut 8 bases from V and 7 bases from J, with 12 bases between. CDR3 length: 13 residues. CDR3 sequence: CASARGLNSPLHF. The CDR3 DNA is TGTGCCAGCGCTAGGGGTTTGAATTCACCCCTCCACTTT.

This chain links TRBV5-6 with TRBJ2-3, with D maybe TRBD2 (6 bases). Germline loops: CDR1 SGHDT, CDR2 YYEEEE. This CDR3 is 16 amino acids long. Trimming removed 4 bases from V and 8 bases from J, with 23 bases in between. The CDR3: CASSLDSREPSRTQYF. The CDR3 nucleotides are TGTGCCAGCAGCCTCGATTCCCGGGAGCCGTCGCGTACGCAGTATTTT.

V is TRBV5-1 and J is TRBJ1-2; 8 positions match TRBD1. CDR1 and CDR2 (germline): SGHRS, YFSETQ. The CDR3 has 13 residues. The junction had 5 bases not matched to a gene; V was cut back by 4 bases and J by 6 bases. CDR3 bases: TGCGCCAGCAGCGGACAGGGCGTGGATGGCTACACCTTC. It is translated as CASSGQGVDGYTF.

This rearrangement joins TRBV6-2 or TRBV6-3 to TRBJ1-1; TRBD1 might be the D (5 bases). Trimming pared 6 bases from V and 5 bases from J, leaving 16 bases between. This CDR3 is built from 14 residues. Germline assignment: CDR1 MNHEY and CDR2 SVGEGT. The CDR3 DNA sequence: TGTGCCAGCAGCTCCCCACAGGTGAGAACTGAAGCTTTCTTT. Translated: CASSSPQVRTEAFF.

The chain couples TRBV6-2 or TRBV6-3 to TRBJ1-5; no firm D call. There are 12 residues in the CDR3. Per the germline V gene, CDR1 is MNHEY and CDR2 is SVGEGT. Deletions cut 4 bases from V and 10 bases from J, with 11 bases between. CDR3 residues: CASSSSGGPQHF. The CDR3 nucleotides read TGTGCCAGCAGTTCATCGGGAGGACCCCAGCATTTT.

Notes on this clone: A much larger clonotype is one base distant, so this may be a read error. Other DNA sequences in the same sample also yield this CDR3. The chain links TRBV7-8 to TRBJ2-1, with 9 bases that match TRBD2. CDR3 size: 15 residues. From germline, CDR1 is SGHVS and CDR2 FQNEAQ. Trimming took 1 base from V and 5 from J; bases not matched to a gene: 3. DNA for the CDR3: TGTGCCAGCAGCTTAGAGCTAGCGGGAAACAATGAGCAGTTCTTC. Translation: CASSLELAGNNEQFF.

This clone was counted a few times. This chain joins TRBV28 and TRBJ2-1; 11 bases agree with TRBD2. Germline V gene data show CDR1 as MDHEN and CDR2 as SYDVKM. CDR3 length: 15 residues. Trimming at V came to 5 bases and at J to 8 bases, leaving 8 bases not matched to a gene. In nucleotides, the CDR3 is TGTGCCAGCAGTCCCCTGACTAGCGGGAAAGATGAGCAGTTCTTC. Amino acid sequence: CASSPLTSGKDEQFF.

As for this clone: One end of the junction does not line up with germline, which may come from a read error. V usage is TRBV5-5 and J usage is TRBJ2-7, with D uncertain. The CDR3 has 11 residues. In germline, CDR1 is SGHKS, CDR2 YYEKEE (reference sequence). For the CDR3, the DNA is TGTGCCAGCAGCTTCTCCCACGAGCAGTACTTC. Residues: CASSFSHEQYF. Supplemented by reference TRBV5-5 and TRBJ2-7, the full variable domain reads DAGVTQSPTHLIKTRGQQVTLRCSPISGHKSVSWYQQVLGQGPQFIFQYYEKEERGRGNFPDRFSARQFPNYSSELNVNALLLGDSALYLCASSFSHEQYFGPGTRLTVT.

This clone was seen a handful of times. The CDR3 bases are TGTGCCAGCAGTCCATCCACAGTTACCTACGAGCAGTACTTC. Its protein product is CASSPSTVTYEQYF. The chain recombines TRBV27 with TRBJ2-7; no reliable D call. The CDR3 contains 14 residues. V shed 5 bases and J shed 2 bases, with 13 bases lying between them. Per the germline V gene, CDR1 is MNHEY and CDR2 is SMNVEV (reference sequence).

This clone was observed a few times. This chain joins TRBV24-1 and TRBJ2-3; 9 bases are a match to TRBD1. The junction had 5 bases not matched to a gene; V was cut back by 9 bases and J by 5 bases. CDR1 and CDR2 (germline): KGHDR, SFDVKD. The CDR3 runs to 13 residues. The CDR3 region is CATEQGAEDTQYF. The CDR3 DNA reads TGTGCCACCGAACAGGGGGCCGAAGATACGCAGTATTTT.